This T cell receptor (beta chain) was identified in a study of T cells in localized non-small cell lung cancer. Study outcomes and limitations: Elevated blood T cell density was associated with longer overall survival. It was uninvolved adjacent lung that showed the highest T cell clonality, exceeding tumor. Paired adjacent lung recovered a median around 62 of the top 100 tumor clones. Only one tumor region went through sequencing, so heterogeneity may still be there.

Germline CDR1 is MNHEY and CDR2 is SVGAGI. Trimming removed 4 bases at V and 1 base at J, with 13 bases between. There are 15 residues in the CDR3. This clone was counted once. The antigen remains undetermined. Here immunoSEQ multiplex PCR was the method, and the copy in TCRdb shows in-frame clones only, minus some. Of 50,000 to 65,000 clones detected, about 78% appear once; the ten largest clones hold around 4.5%. This TCR derives from a woman aged 35-75 years with stage II lung adenocarcinoma. The sample was PBMCs, taken before any cancer treatment. This chain uses TRBV6-5 with TRBJ1-1; D might be TRBD1 (5 bases). Written as DNA, the CDR3 is TGTGCCAGCAGTTCTCTGACAGATGCGAACACTGAAGCTTTCTTT. This translates into CASSSLTDANTEAFF.